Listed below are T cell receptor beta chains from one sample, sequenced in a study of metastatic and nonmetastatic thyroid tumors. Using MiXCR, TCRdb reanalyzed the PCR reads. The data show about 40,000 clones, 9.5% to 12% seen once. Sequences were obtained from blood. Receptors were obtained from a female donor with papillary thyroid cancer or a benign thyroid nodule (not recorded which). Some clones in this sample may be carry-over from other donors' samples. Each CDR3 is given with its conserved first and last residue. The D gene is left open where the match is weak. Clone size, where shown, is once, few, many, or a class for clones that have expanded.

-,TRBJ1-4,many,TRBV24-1,CATSALGTPNEKLFF,TGTGCCACCAGTGCGCTAGGGACCCCCAATGAAAAACTGTTTTTT
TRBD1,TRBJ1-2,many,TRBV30,CAWTTGTGYGYTF,TGTGCCTGGACAACGGGGACAGGCTATGGCTACACCTTC
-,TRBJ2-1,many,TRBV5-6,CASSLAPPRDEQFF,TGTGCCAGCAGCTTGGCCCCCCCTAGGGATGAGCAGTTCTTC
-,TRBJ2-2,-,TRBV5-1,CASSLDPASNTVELFF,TGCGCCAGCAGCTTGGATCCCGCGTCGAACACCGTGGAGCTGTTTTTT
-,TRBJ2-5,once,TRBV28,CASSLEEGAGETQYF,TGTGCCAGCAGTTTAGAGGAGGGGGCGGGGGAGACCCAGTACTTC
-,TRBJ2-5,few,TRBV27,CASSPLGCGPGETQYF,TGTGCCAGCAGTCCGTTGGGGTGCGGGCCGGGTGAGACCCAGTACTTC
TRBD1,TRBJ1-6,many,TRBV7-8,CASKTGYNSPLHF,TGTGCCAGCAAGACAGGGTATAATTCACCCCTCCACTTT
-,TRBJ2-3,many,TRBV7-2,CASSFVSTDTQYF,TGTGCCAGCAGCTTTGTAAGCACAGATACGCAGTATTTT
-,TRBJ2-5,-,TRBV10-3,CAISESRSQETQYF,TGTGCCATCAGTGAGTCTAGGAGCCAAGAGACCCAGTACTTC
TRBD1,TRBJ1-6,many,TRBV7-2,CASSYRQGASPLHF,TGTGCCAGCAGCTACCGACAGGGGGCTTCACCCCTCCACTTT
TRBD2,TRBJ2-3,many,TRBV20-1,CSARPRVESGSHTQYF,TGCAGTGCTAGACCTCGGGTGGAGAGCGGGAGCCACACGCAGTATTTT
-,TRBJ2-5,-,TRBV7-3,CASSQQGGQETQYF,TGTGCCAGCAGCCAACAGGGAGGTCAAGAGACCCAGTACTTC
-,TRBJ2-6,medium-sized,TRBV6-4,CASSRDTSGANVLTF,TGTGCCAGCAGTCGGGACACCTCTGGGGCCAACGTCCTGACTTTC
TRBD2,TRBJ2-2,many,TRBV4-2,CASSRGTSGILAGELFF,TGTGCCAGCAGCAGAGGGACTAGCGGGATTTTGGCCGGGGAGCTGTTTTTT
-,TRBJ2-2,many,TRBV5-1,CASSLWGTSNTGELFF,TGCGCCAGCAGCTTGTGGGGGACATCGAACACCGGGGAGCTGTTTTTT
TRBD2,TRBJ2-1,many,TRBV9,CASSVGNGLAGNEQFF,TGTGCCAGCAGCGTAGGTAATGGACTAGCGGGAAATGAGCAGTTCTTC
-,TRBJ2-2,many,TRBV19,CASSSYVSGEPFF,TGTGCCAGTAGTTCGTATGTCTCCGGGGAGCCGTTTTTT
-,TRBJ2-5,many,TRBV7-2,CASSPRPGQKETQYF,TGTGCCAGCAGCCCCCGCCCTGGACAGAAAGAGACCCAGTACTTC
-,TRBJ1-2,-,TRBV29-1,CSVEKVPAGAGYTF,TGCAGCGTCGAAAAGGTTCCCGCGGGGGCTGGCTACACCTTC
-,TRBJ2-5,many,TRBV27,CASSPHHQETQYF,TGTGCCAGCAGTCCACACCACCAAGAGACCCAGTACTTC
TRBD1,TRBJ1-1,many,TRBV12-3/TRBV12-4,CASSDRARNTEAFF,TGTGCCAGCAGTGACAGGGCTCGGAACACTGAAGCTTTCTTT
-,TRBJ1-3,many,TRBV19,CASSAGSGNTIYF,TGTGCCAGTAGTGCGGGCTCTGGAAACACCATATATTTT
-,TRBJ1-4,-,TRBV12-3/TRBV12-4,CAISLAGVNEKLFF,TGTGCCATCAGTTTGGCGGGGGTTAATGAAAAACTGTTTTTT
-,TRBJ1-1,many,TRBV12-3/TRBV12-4,CASSPAGTLNTEAFF,TGTGCCAGCAGCCCTGCCGGGACACTGAACACTGAAGCTTTCTTT
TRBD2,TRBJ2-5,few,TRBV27,CARPTSVRLVETQYF,TGTGCCAGGCCGACTAGCGTGAGATTAGTGGAGACCCAGTACTTC
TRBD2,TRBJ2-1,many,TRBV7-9,CASSLTLAGDNEQFF,TGTGCCAGCAGCTTGACCCTAGCGGGGGACAATGAGCAGTTCTTC
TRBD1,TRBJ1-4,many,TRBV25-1,CASSEYILDRGSEKLFF,TGTGCCAGCAGTGAATATATTCTGGACAGGGGTTCTGAAAAACTGTTTTTT
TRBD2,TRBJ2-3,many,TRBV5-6,CASSWIAGSTDTQYF,TGTGCCAGCAGCTGGATAGCGGGGTCCACAGATACGCAGTATTTT
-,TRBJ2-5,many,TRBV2,CASSEGPPTGVYQETQYF,TGTGCCAGCAGTGAAGGTCCACCGACGGGGGTGTACCAAGAGACCCAGTACTTC
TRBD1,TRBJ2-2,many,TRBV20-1,CSARRQGIIGELFF,TGCAGTGCTAGAAGACAGGGGATAATCGGGGAGCTGTTTTTT
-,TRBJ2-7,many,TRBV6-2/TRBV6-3,CASSYSFRGLSSYEQYF,TGTGCCAGCAGTTACTCCTTTCGGGGGCTAAGCTCCTACGAGCAGTACTTC
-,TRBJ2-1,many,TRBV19,CASGPLGNEQFF,TGTGCCAGTGGACCTCTAGGCAATGAGCAGTTCTTC
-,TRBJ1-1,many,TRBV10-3,CAISGSGADTEAFF,TGTGCCATCAGCGGATCGGGGGCCGACACTGAAGCTTTCTTT
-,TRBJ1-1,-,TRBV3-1,CASSPRSHGAFF,TGTGCCAGCAGCCCCCGGTCGCATGGAGCTTTCTTT
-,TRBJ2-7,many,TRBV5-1,CASSLYVAPSYEQYF,TGCGCCAGCAGCTTGTACGTCGCCCCCTCCTACGAGCAGTACTTC
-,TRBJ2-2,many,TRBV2,CASQTTRSTGELFF,TGTGCCAGCCAAACGACCAGGAGCACCGGGGAGCTGTTTTTT
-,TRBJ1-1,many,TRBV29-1,CSVERGAGTEAFF,TGCAGCGTTGAAAGGGGGGCAGGCACTGAAGCTTTCTTT
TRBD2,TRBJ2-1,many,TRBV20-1,CSARGLAGYNEQFF,TGCAGTGCTAGAGGACTAGCCGGATACAATGAGCAGTTCTTC
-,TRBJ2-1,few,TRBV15,CVTSRGRVSYNEQFF,TGTGTCACCAGCAGAGGCAGGGTATCCTACAATGAGCAGTTCTTC
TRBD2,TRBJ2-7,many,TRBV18,CASSPNSLAGSYEQYF,TGTGCCAGCTCACCCAATTCACTAGCGGGTTCCTACGAGCAGTACTTC
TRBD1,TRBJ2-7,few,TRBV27,CASRDRGQYF,TGTGCCAGCAGGGACAGGGGGCAGTACTTC
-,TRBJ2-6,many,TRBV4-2,CASSQDGLRSGANVLTF,TGTGCCAGCAGCCAAGATGGGTTGCGCTCTGGGGCCAACGTCCTGACTTTC
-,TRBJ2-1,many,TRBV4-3,CASSQDWRGLENNEQFF,TGCGCCAGCAGCCAAGATTGGCGTGGGCTAGAGAATAATGAGCAGTTCTTC
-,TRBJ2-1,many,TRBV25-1,CASRQGRGDEQFF,TGTGCCAGCAGACAGGGTCGGGGCGATGAGCAGTTCTTC
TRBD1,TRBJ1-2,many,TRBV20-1,CSAKIGQGTRGYTF,TGCAGTGCTAAAATCGGACAGGGGACAAGGGGCTACACCTTC
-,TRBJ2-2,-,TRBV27,CASSFGYASNTGELFF,TGTGCCAGCAGTTTTGGGTATGCGTCGAACACCGGGGAGCTGTTTTTT
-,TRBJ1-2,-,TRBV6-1,CASSKGRLYGYTF,TGTGCCAGCAGTAAGGGACGGCTCTATGGCTACACCTTC
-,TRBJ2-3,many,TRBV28,CASTRHGDGGDTDTQYF,TGTGCCAGCACTCGCCACGGAGATGGGGGAGACACAGATACGCAGTATTTT
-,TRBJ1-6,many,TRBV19,CASSSSYNSPLHF,TGTGCCAGTAGTTCCTCCTATAATTCACCCCTCCACTTT
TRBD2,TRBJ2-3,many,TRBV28,CASSTTLAFGTDTQYF,TGTGCCAGCAGTACCACACTAGCGTTTGGCACAGATACGCAGTATTTT
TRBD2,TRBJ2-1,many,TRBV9,CASRGTSGSMGEQFF,TGTGCCAGCAGGGGGACTAGCGGGAGTATGGGTGAGCAGTTCTTC
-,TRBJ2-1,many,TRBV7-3,CASSLTGPREQFF,TGTGCCAGCAGCTTAACTGGTCCCCGTGAGCAGTTCTTC
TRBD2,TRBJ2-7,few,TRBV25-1,CASSEEGSGSHEQYF,TGTGCCAGCAGTGAAGAGGGTAGCGGGAGCCACGAGCAGTACTTC
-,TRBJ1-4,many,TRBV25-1,CASNRDEKLFF,TGTGCCAGCAACAGGGATGAAAAACTGTTTTTT
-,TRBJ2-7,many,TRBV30,CAWSFGIAYEQYF,TGTGCCTGGAGTTTCGGGATAGCCTACGAGCAGTACTTC
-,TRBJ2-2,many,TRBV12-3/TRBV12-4,CVSSRPGGGELFF,TGTGTCAGCAGTCGACCTGGGGGCGGGGAGCTGTTTTTT
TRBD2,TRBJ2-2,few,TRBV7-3,CASRTFRPRTSGAEGTGELFF,TGTGCCAGCAGAACTTTCCGCCCTAGGACTAGCGGGGCGGAGGGCACCGGGGAGCTGTTTTTT
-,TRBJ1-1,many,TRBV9,CASSLWGDTEAFF,TGTGCCAGCAGCTTATGGGGGGACACTGAAGCTTTCTTT
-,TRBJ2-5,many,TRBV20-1,CSALTIGYQETQYF,TGCAGTGCCCTCACCATAGGGTACCAAGAGACCCAGTACTTC
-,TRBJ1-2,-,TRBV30,CAWGQNYGYTF,TGTGCCTGGGGGCAGAACTATGGCTACACCTTC